This T cell receptor (beta chain) was identified during a study of CD8+ T cells in alopecia areata. cDNA reverse transcribed from extracted RNA served as the sequencing template. Generated by immunoSEQ multiplex PCR, the TCRdb table keeps only in-frame clones and is missing some. The table has under 250,000 clones, 45% to 70% seen once. The CDR3 consists of 14 residues. Germline V gene lookup returns CDR1 SGHVS and CDR2 FQNEAQ. Trimming stripped 1 base from V and 2 bases from J, with 8 bases between. Both CD4+ and CD8+ T cells were separated by sorting PBMCs. Concerning this clone itself: As yet, its antigen is unknown.

Study outcomes and limitations: TCR sharing across patients was less clear than in mice, possibly HLA-related. Lesional scalp, especially alopecia totalis/universalis, showed higher clonality than normal scalp.

Sequencing input: CD8+ T cells sorted from blood. V is TRBV7-8 and J is TRBJ2-5, with D unclear. This receptor was identified in a human donor in good health. CDR3 loop: CASSLGVLQETQYF. The CDR3 DNA reads as TGTGCCAGCAGCTTAGGCGTCTTACAAGAGACCCAGTACTTC.